Listed here are 14 T cell receptor beta chains from one sample, sequenced in a study of molecular identifiers for immune sequencing clone quantification. In TCRdb, the PCR reads were re-called with MiXCR into one record per CDR3 protein. The table records fewer than 350,000 distinct CDR3 sequences, roughly a fifth of them present only once. Sequenced input: naive CD8+ T cells from blood, with Jurkat cell RNA spiked in. Subset given: FACS-sorted CD8+CD4-CCR7+CD45RA+ naive T cells. These receptors were obtained from a human donor in good health. Some libraries in this study had Jurkat cell RNA spiked in.

A single count supports this clonotype. A much larger clonotype is one base distant, so this may be a read error. J is TRBJ1-2 and V is TRBV7-6; D is ambiguous. The germline gives CDR1 SGHVS, CDR2 FNYEAQ. Trimming took off 2 bases at V and 3 bases at J, with 13 bases between the two ends. The CDR3 contains 15 residues. CDR3 region: CASSLLSAGDYGYTF. CDR3 DNA sequence: TGTGCCAGCAGCTTACTCTCCGCGGGAGACTATGGCTACACCTTC. The full variable domain, its missing parts supplied by reference TRBV7-6 and TRBJ1-2, is GAGVSQSPRYKVTKRGQDVALRCDPISGHVSLYWYRQALGQGPEFLTYFNYEAQQDKSGLPNDRFSAERPEGSISTLTIQRTEQRDSAMYRCASSLLSAGDYGYTFGSGTRLTVV.

This clonotype was seen repeatedly, ten times or more. This chain links TRBV29-1 with TRBJ1-2; 8 positions match TRBD1. Germline values: CDR1 SQVTM, CDR2 ANQGSEA. The CDR3 runs 13 residues. The trim removed 1 base at V and 7 bases at J, leaving 5 bases unmatched. CDR3 protein: CSVEGQGAGGYTF. The CDR3 coding sequence is TGCAGCGTTGAAGGTCAGGGGGCCGGTGGCTACACCTTC.

The chain uses TRBV6-2 or TRBV6-3 and TRBJ2-3; 9 positions agree with TRBD2. The germline V gene has CDR1 MNHEY and CDR2 SVGEGT. The length of the CDR3 is 16 residues. The ends lost 4 bases at V and 2 bases at J; junction bases unmatched: 7. DNA of the CDR3: TGTGCCAGCAGTTGGGGTCTAGCGGGGCCCACAGATACGCAGTATTTT. As protein: CASSWGLAGPTDTQYF.

This clonotype was seen ten or more times. This chain uses TRBV7-6 with TRBJ2-1, with TRBD2 identical over 13 bases. This CDR3 region has 15 residues. Germline values: CDR1 SGHVS, CDR2 FNYEAQ. With V trimmed by 4 bases and J by 12 bases, 9 bases remained unmatched. The CDR3 region is CASSSRTSGSEGQFF. DNA of the CDR3: TGTGCCAGCAGCTCCCGGACTAGCGGGAGCGAGGGGCAGTTCTTC. The complete variable domain, with remaining parts taken from reference TRBV7-6 and TRBJ2-1, reads GAGVSQSPRYKVTKRGQDVALRCDPISGHVSLYWYRQALGQGPEFLTYFNYEAQQDKSGLPNDRFSAERPEGSISTLTIQRTEQRDSAMYRCASSSRTSGSEGQFFGPGTRLTVL.

V is TRBV9 and J is TRBJ1-1, with D perhaps matching TRBD1 (6 bases). The CDR3 consists of 14 residues. Germline loops: CDR1 SGDLS, CDR2 YYNGEE. Trimming stripped 0 bases from V and 6 bases from J, with 12 bases between. Here the CDR3 DNA reads TGTGCCAGCAGCGTAGGGGACATAATCCCTGAAGCTTTCTTT. Translation gives CASSVGDIIPEAFF.

About this clonotype itself: Given a much more abundant clone one base away, this may be a read error. V usage is TRBV24-1 and J usage is TRBJ2-7; possibly TRBD1 or TRBD2 for D (5 bases each). CDR1 is KGHDR and CDR2 is SFDVKD in the germline V gene. This CDR3 spans 15 amino acids. The V end was cut by 5 bases, the J end by 0 bases, with 13 bases between. CDR3 nucleotides: TGTGCCACCAGTGGTAGCCGGGACCCCTCCTACGAGCAGTACTTC. Protein: CATSGSRDPSYEQYF.

This clonotype was detected ten times or more. This sequence joins TRBV7-9 and TRBJ1-1; 11 nucleotides match TRBD1. The V gene's germline CDR1 is SEHNR and CDR2 FQNEAQ (reference sequence). The V segment lost 4 bases and the J segment 7 bases; nucleotides outside the gene matches: 5. The CDR3 contains 14 residues. The CDR3 here is CASSSWDRGVEAFF. CDR3 nucleotides: TGTGCCAGCAGCTCCTGGGACAGGGGGGTTGAAGCTTTCTTT.

The chain combines TRBV9 with TRBJ2-3; the D gene is possibly TRBD1 (6 bases). CDR3 length: 14 residues. Germline V gene sequence: CDR1 SGDLS, CDR2 YYNGEE. V dropped 3 bases and J dropped 1 base, with 9 bases sitting between them. The CDR3 nucleotides are TGTGCCAGCAGCGAGAGGACAGGCACAGATACGCAGTATTTT. Its translation: CASSERTGTDTQYF.

This clonotype came up many times. The chain recombines TRBV6-5 with TRBJ1-5, with a tentative D call TRBD1 (5 bases). V shed 0 bases and J shed 5 bases, with 11 bases lying between them. Germline V gene data show CDR1 as MNHEY and CDR2 as SVGAGI. The CDR3 is made up of 15 amino acids. Written as DNA, the CDR3 is TGTGCCAGCAGTTACTCGACGGGGGGGGATCAGCCCCAGCATTTT. It specifies CASSYSTGGDQPQHF.

This clonotype occurred a few times. The V gene is TRBV4-3, the J gene TRBJ2-7; 7 nucleotides line up with TRBD1. Looked up from germline, CDR1 is LGHNA and CDR2 is YSLEER. The CDR3 length is 15 residues. The V segment lost 1 base and the J segment 2 bases; nucleotides outside the gene matches: 5. The CDR3 DNA reads as TGCGCCAGCAGCCAAGGTCCGGGACAGCCCTACGAGCAGTACTTC. The encoded protein is CASSQGPGQPYEQYF.

This clonotype has ten or more counts. The rearrangement links TRBV2 to TRBJ2-7; 13 bases map to TRBD2. Germline CDR1 is SNHLY and CDR2 is FYNNEI. The J segment lost 4 bases and the V segment lost 5 bases, leaving 11 bases of the junction unmatched. CDR3 length: 17 residues. The CDR3 bases are TGTGCCAGCAGTAACGGACTAGCGGGAGTTGCCTTGTACGAGCAGTACTTC. Amino acids: CASSNGLAGVALYEQYF.

This clonotype was seen ten or more times. The chain joins TRBV28 to TRBJ1-1, with no clear D. This CDR3 has 14 residues. The ends were cut back, 6 bases at V and 2 bases at J, with 13 bases in the middle. Germline V gene sequence: CDR1 MDHEN, CDR2 SYDVKM. CDR3 DNA: TGTGCCAGCAGCTACACCGGGTCTAACACTGAAGCTTTCTTT. Translating gives CASSYTGSNTEAFF.

This clonotype was detected ten times or more. This chain links TRBV9 with TRBJ1-4; a possible D gene is TRBD1 (6 bases). The V gene lost 0 bases and the J gene lost 8 bases, with 14 bases spanning the gap. CDR1 and CDR2 (germline): SGDLS, YYNGEE. The CDR3 has 15 residues. CDR3 loop: CASSVGWGAREKLFF. DNA for the CDR3: TGTGCCAGCAGCGTAGGTTGGGGGGCACGAGAAAAACTGTTTTTT.

The table lists this clonotype with many counts. The rearrangement joins TRBV2 to TRBJ2-5; D is ambiguous. Deletions cut 3 bases from V and 5 bases from J, with 16 bases between. Germline assignment: CDR1 SNHLY and CDR2 FYNNEI. The CDR3 contains 15 residues. The CDR3 DNA is TGTGCCAGCAGTGATGACGCGGATGGTTATGAGACCCAGTACTTC. Translated: CASSDDADGYETQYF. Full variable domain (missing parts from reference TRBV2 and TRBJ2-5): EPEVTQTPSHQVTQMGQEVILRCVPISNHLYFYWYRQILGQKVEFLVSFYNNEISEKSEIFDDQFSVERPDGSNFTLKIRSTKLEDSAMYFCASSDDADGYETQYFGPGTRLLVL.